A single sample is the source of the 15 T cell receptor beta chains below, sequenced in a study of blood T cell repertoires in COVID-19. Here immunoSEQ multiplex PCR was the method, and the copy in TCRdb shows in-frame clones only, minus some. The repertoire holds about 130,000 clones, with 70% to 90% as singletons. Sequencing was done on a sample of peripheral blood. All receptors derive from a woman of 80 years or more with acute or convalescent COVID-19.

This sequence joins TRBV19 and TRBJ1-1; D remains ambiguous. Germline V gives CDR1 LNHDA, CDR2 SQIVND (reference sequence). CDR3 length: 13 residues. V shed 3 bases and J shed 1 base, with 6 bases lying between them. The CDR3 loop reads CASSMGRNTEAFF. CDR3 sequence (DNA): TGTGCCAGTAGTATGGGGAGGAACACTGAAGCTTTCTTT.

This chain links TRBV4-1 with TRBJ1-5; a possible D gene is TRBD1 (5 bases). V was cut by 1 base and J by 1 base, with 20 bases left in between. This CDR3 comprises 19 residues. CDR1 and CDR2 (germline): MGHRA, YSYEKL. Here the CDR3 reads CASSQAATGGIGSNQPQHF. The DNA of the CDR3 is TGCGCCAGCAGCCAAGCTGCGACGGGGGGAATCGGAAGCAATCAGCCCCAGCATTTT.

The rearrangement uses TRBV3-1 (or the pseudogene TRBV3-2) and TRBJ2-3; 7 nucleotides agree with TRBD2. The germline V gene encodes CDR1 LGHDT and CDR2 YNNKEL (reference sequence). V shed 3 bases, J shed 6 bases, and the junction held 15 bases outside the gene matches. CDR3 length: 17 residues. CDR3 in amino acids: CASSQLSGVLSWDTQYF. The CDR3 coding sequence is TGTGCCAGCAGCCAGTTAAGCGGGGTTCTATCATGGGATACGCAGTATTTT.

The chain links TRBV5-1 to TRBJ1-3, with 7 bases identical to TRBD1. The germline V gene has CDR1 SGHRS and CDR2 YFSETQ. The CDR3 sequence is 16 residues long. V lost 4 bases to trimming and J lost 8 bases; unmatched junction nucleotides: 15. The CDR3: CASSSRGTSLADTIYF. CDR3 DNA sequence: TGCGCCAGCAGCAGCAGGGGGACGAGTCTTGCGGACACCATATATTTT. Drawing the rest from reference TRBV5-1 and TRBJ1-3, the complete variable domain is KAGVTQTPRYLIKTRGQQVTLSCSPISGHRSVSWYQQTPGQGLQFLFEYFSETQRNKGNFPGRFSGRQFSNSRSEMNVSTLELGDSALYLCASSSRGTSLADTIYFGEGSWLTVV.

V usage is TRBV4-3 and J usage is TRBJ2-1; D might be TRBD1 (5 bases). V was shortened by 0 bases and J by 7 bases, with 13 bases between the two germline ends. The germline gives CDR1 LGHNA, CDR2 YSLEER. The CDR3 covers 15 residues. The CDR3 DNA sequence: TGCGCCAGCAGCCAAGAGTGGCAGGGTTGGAATGAGCAGTTCTTC. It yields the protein CASSQEWQGWNEQFF.

CDR3 sequence: CASSLGQEEAFF. In DNA form, the CDR3 reads TGCGCCAGCAGCTTGGGGCAGGAAGAAGCTTTCTTT. This chain uses TRBV5-1 with TRBJ1-1; D gene unclear. The CDR3 spans 12 residues. Trimming took 0 bases from V and 8 from J, leaving 8 bases between them. Per germline, CDR1 SGHRS and CDR2 YFSETQ.

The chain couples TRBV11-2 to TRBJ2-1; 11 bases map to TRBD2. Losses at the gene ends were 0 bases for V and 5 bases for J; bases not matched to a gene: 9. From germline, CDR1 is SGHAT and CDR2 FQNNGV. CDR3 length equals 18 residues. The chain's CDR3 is CASSLEVAGGPGNNEQFF. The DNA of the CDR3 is TGTGCCAGCAGCTTAGAAGTAGCGGGGGGGCCGGGTAACAATGAGCAGTTCTTC.

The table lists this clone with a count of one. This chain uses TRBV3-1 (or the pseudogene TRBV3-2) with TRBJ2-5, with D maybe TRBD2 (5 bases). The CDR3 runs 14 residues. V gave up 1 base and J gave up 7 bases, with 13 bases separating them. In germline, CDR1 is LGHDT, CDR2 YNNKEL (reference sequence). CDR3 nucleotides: TGTGCCAGCAGCCAAGTGGCACTAGATGGGACCCAGTACTTC. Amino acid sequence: CASSQVALDGTQYF.

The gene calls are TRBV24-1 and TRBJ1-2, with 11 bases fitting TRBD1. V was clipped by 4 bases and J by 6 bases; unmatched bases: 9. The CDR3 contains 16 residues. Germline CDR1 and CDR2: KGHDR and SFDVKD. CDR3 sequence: CATSDPRTGGVNGYTF. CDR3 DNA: TGTGCCACCAGTGACCCTCGGACAGGGGGCGTGAATGGCTACACCTTC.

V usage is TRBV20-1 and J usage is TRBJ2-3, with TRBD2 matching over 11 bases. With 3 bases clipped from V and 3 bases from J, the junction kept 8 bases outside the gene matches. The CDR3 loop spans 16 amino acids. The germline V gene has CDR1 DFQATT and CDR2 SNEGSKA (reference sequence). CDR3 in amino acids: CSASPLAGDKTDTQYF. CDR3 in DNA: TGCAGTGCTAGTCCACTAGCGGGAGATAAGACAGATACGCAGTATTTT.

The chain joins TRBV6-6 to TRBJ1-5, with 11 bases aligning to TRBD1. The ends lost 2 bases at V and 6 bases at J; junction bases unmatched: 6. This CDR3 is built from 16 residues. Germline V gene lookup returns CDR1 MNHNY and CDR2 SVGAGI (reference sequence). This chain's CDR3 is CASSYGGQGAGQPQHF. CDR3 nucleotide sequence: TGTGCCAGCAGTTACGGCGGACAGGGGGCAGGTCAGCCCCAGCATTTT.

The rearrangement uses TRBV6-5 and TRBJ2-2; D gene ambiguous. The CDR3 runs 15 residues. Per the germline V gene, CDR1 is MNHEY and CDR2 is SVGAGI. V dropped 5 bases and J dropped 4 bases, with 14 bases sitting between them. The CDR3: CASSINYQSTGELFF. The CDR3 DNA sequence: TGTGCCAGCAGTATCAACTACCAGTCCACCGGGGAGCTGTTTTTT.

The CDR3, as DNA: TGTGCCAGTAGTATCTCAGGGGGCGGGGGCACAGATACGCAGTATTTT. Translated: CASSISGGGGTDTQYF. J is TRBJ2-3 and V is TRBV19, with 8 positions matching TRBD1. Germline V gene lookup returns CDR1 LNHDA and CDR2 SQIVND (reference sequence). With V trimmed by 3 bases and J by 1 base, 6 bases remained unmatched. This CDR3 is built from 16 residues.

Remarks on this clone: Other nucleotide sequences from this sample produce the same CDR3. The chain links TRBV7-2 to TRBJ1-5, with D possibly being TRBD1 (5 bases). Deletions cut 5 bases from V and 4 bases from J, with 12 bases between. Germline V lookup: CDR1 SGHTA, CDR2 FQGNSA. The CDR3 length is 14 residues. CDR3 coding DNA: TGTGCCAGCAGCCCGGGGGGATTAAATCAGCCCCAGCATTTT. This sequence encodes CASSPGGLNQPQHF.

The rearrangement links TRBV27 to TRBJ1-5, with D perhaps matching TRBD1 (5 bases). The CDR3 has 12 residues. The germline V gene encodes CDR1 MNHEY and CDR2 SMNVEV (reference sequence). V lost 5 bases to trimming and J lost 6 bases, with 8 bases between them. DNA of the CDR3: TGTGCCAGCAGTCCCGGGGGTCAGCCCCAGCATTTT. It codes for CASSPGGQPQHF.